This T cell receptor (beta chain) was sequenced during a study of metastatic and nonmetastatic thyroid tumors. Study-wide results and caveats: When malignant thyroid tumors were compared with benign nodules, TCR beta diversity was reportedly significantly higher in the malignant tumors. This held in both blood and tumor samples.

This clone was counted ten times or more. Antigen unknown. A much bigger clone sits one base away, suggesting this may be a read error. All patients were treatment-naive before thyroid surgery. MiXCR was used by TCRdb to re-call the PCR reads. Altogether approximately 25,000 clones are present, 20% to 30% being singletons, with the ten largest covering around 18%. Germline V gene lookup returns CDR1 KGHSH and CDR2 LQKENI. The CDR3 loop spans 15 amino acids. This TCR came from a male donor with papillary thyroid cancer or a benign thyroid nodule (not recorded which). Some clones in this sample may be carry-over from other donors' samples. The sample taken for sequencing was blood. V is TRBV18 and J is TRBJ2-7; 11 bases align to TRBD2. CDR3 loop: CAGSPGLAGGYEQYF. The CDR3 nucleotides are TGTGCCGGCTCACCAGGTCTAGCGGGAGGTTACGAGCAGTACTTC. The full variable domain, its missing parts supplied by reference TRBV18 and TRBJ2-7, is NAGVMQNPRHLVRRRGQEARLRCSPMKGHSHVYWYRQLPEEGLKFMVYLQKENIIDESGMPKERFSAEFPKEGPSILRIQQVVRGDSAAYFCAGSPGLAGGYEQYFGPGTRLTVT.